The sequence of this T cell receptor beta chain was determined in a study of somatic mutations in cytotoxic T cells in rheumatoid arthritis. On the study more broadly: There were some V beta antibody-stained T-cell populations flow-sorted at nearly 100% purity, and these included V beta1+ cells sequenced for TCRB.

Repertoires were generated with immunoSEQ multiplex PCR, while TCRdb's copy carries only in-frame clones and drops some. The table includes fewer than 4,000 clones, 65% to 85% detected once. In germline, CDR1 is ENHRY, CDR2 SYGVKD. The CDR3 is 15 amino acids. V lost 7 bases to trimming and J lost 4 bases; unmatched junction nucleotides: 9. This clone was seen a single time. Antigen: not known. Study results and limitations: Nobody had found out which antigens the expanded CD8+ clones targeted. Between rheumatoid arthritis patients and age-matched healthy controls, CD8+ T-cell clonality showed no significant difference. Increasing age coincided with elevated CD8+ clonality among rheumatoid arthritis patients, though not among healthy controls.

The sequenced sample consisted of CD8+ T cells sorted from blood. This TCR derives from a man aged 50-59 years with rheumatoid arthritis. The chain carries TRBV10-3 and TRBJ2-2; 7 bases are shared with TRBD2. The CDR3 sequence is CAITGGSPSTGELFF. In DNA, the CDR3 is TGTGCCATCACCGGCGGGAGCCCTAGCACCGGGGAGCTGTTTTTT.